Listed below are T cell receptor beta chains from one sample, sequenced in a study of technical replicates of blood from a few donors. The assay was immunoSEQ multiplex PCR, and TCRdb's table has in-frame clones only and misses some. The data show 85,000 to 100,000 clones, around 96% seen once. The sample taken for sequencing was T cells isolated from PBMCs. The source of these receptors is a human donor in good health. The CDR3 runs from the conserved cysteine through the conserved F or W. The order of the fields is J gene, V gene, clone size, CDR3 protein. The size entry is marked missing in some rows and otherwise reads once, few, many or a size class.

TRBJ1-5,TRBV4-1,few,CASSQGVILGGRGDHNQPQHF
TRBJ1-1,TRBV18,NA,CASSPGRGTEAFF
TRBJ1-2,TRBV6-1,NA,CASRGQGEGAYGYTF
TRBJ1-1,TRBV7-6,NA,CASSPRQGDTEAFF
TRBJ2-1,TRBV5-4,NA,CASSLAGGAYNEQFF
TRBJ2-5,TRBV5-1,NA,CASSLVSLQETQYF
TRBJ2-1,TRBV10-2,NA,CAITGLADNEQFF
TRBJ1-4,TRBV5-8,NA,CASSRHGTGVTNEKLFF
TRBJ1-2,TRBV28,NA,CASSFWRFDRQAYGYTF
TRBJ1-4,TRBV4-1,NA,CASSQGQGPNEKLFF
TRBJ1-1,TRBV4-1,NA,CASSQKINTEAFF
TRBJ2-2,TRBV5-1,NA,CASSLISGSNTGELFF
TRBJ1-5,TRBV19,NA,CASRSTGENQPQHF
TRBJ2-7,TRBV18,NA,CASSPDSSYEQYF
TRBJ1-3,TRBV30,NA,CAWSVGVGAGNTIYF
TRBJ1-2,TRBV6-5,NA,CASSYSGQSGGYTF
TRBJ2-7,TRBV27,once,CASSQVARVTYEQYF
TRBJ2-7,TRBV10-2,once,CASSESIWRSSYEQYF
TRBJ2-7,TRBV11-3,NA,CASSSPDTYEQYF
TRBJ2-7,TRBV11-1,NA,CASSWTGGSYEQYF
TRBJ2-7,TRBV7-9,NA,CASSLVRGPSYEQYF
TRBJ1-1,TRBV19,NA,CASSLGALPTEAFF
TRBJ2-7,TRBV5-1,NA,CASSLGPGQGTFEQYF
TRBJ2-7,TRBV14,NA,CASSPGQGPYEQYF
TRBJ2-5,TRBV20-1,NA,CSASGGETQYF
TRBJ2-1,TRBV27,once,CASSITTGGRYNEQFF
TRBJ2-5,TRBV5-6,NA,CASSFLGGAGETQYF
TRBJ1-1,TRBV7-8,NA,CASSLYAGLAYTEAFF
TRBJ2-7,TRBV7-9,NA,CASSATTAGYEQYF
TRBJ1-1,TRBV28,NA,CASSHYRGRTEAFF
TRBJ1-1,TRBV19,NA,CASIQGAEAFF
TRBJ2-1,TRBV4-1,NA,CASSPVTSGRYNEQFF
TRBJ1-2,TRBV28,once,CASRSWGGEGYTF
TRBJ2-7,TRBV5-4,NA,CASSGWGGLSSYEQYF
TRBJ1-3,TRBV30,NA,CAWSVGNTGNTIYF
TRBJ2-5,TRBV2,NA,CASMPSGQETQYF
TRBJ2-1,TRBV4-1,NA,CASNLYLVSSYNEQFF